These 10 T cell receptor beta chains share one sample of origin, sequenced in a study of cytomegalovirus exposure and HLA in healthy donors. With 60 Vbeta and 13 Jbeta primers, the PCR was carried out. Measured with immunoSEQ multiplex PCR; TCRdb has only the in-frame clones, and not every one. The repertoire holds 120,000 or so clones, with about 9.4% as singletons. The sequenced material came from PBMCs. The receptors were gathered from a woman aged 40-49 years in good health and CMV-seropositive.

V usage is TRBV30 and J usage is TRBJ2-7; D is perhaps TRBD1 (5 bases). The V gene lost 4 bases and the J gene lost 2 bases, with 12 bases spanning the gap. Germline CDR1 reads GTSNPN; CDR2 reads SVGIG (reference sequence). The CDR3 loop spans 13 amino acids. The CDR3 DNA is TGTGCCTGGACAAGGGCCAGGGCCTACGAGCAGTACTTC. It is translated as CAWTRARAYEQYF. Drawing the rest from reference TRBV30 and TRBJ2-7, the complete variable domain is SQTIHQWPATLVQPVGSPLSLECTVEGTSNPNLYWYRQAAGRGLQLLFYSVGIGQISSEVPQNLSASRPQDRQFILSSKKLLLSDSGFYLCAWTRARAYEQYFGPGTRLTVT.

The genes are TRBV6-6 and TRBJ2-7; a possible D gene is TRBD1 (6 bases). Germline V gene data show CDR1 as MNHNY and CDR2 as SVGAGI (reference sequence). V was trimmed by 6 bases and J by 4 bases, leaving 10 bases between them. The CDR3 has 12 amino acids. The DNA for the CDR3 is TGTGCCAGCAGCCACAGGGAATACGAGCAGTACTTC. It encodes CASSHREYEQYF.

This rearrangement joins TRBV6-5 to TRBJ1-2, with no clear D. The CDR3 loop spans 15 amino acids. Germline V gene data show CDR1 as MNHEY and CDR2 as SVGAGI. Deletions cut 6 bases from V and 0 bases from J, with 14 bases between. The CDR3 DNA reads as TGTGCCAGCAGCCTCCGAAGAACAACTAACTATGGCTACACCTTC. It codes for CASSLRRTTNYGYTF.

In its sample, this clone was seen a few times. The chain joins TRBV21-1 to TRBJ1-2; the table assigns TRBD1, which was not confirmed against the DNA. TRBV21-1 is a pseudogene segment. The CDR3 has 15 amino acids. The CDR3 here is CASSNGTGWRNGYTF. The CDR3 nucleotides are TGTGCCAGCAGCAACGGGACAGGGTGGAGGAATGGCTACACCTTC.

The gene calls are TRBV2 and TRBJ2-1; D ambiguous. The germline V and J ends were trimmed by 4 bases and 5 bases, with 15 bases remaining between them. CDR3 size: 15 residues. Germline lookup yields CDR1 SNHLY and CDR2 FYNNEI. CDR3 residues: CASSAFAGFDNEQFF. The CDR3 DNA reads TGTGCCAGCAGTGCCTTTGCAGGTTTCGACAATGAGCAGTTCTTC. The full variable domain, with the rest looked up from reference TRBV2 and TRBJ2-1, is EPEVTQTPSHQVTQMGQEVILRCVPISNHLYFYWYRQILGQKVEFLVSFYNNEISEKSEIFDDQFSVERPDGSNFTLKIRSTKLEDSAMYFCASSAFAGFDNEQFFGPGTRLTVL.

The chain combines TRBV10-1 with TRBJ2-1, with D possibly being TRBD2 (6 bases). V was cut by 4 bases and J by 8 bases, with 15 bases left in between. The CDR3 covers 14 residues. Germline values: CDR1 WNHNN, CDR2 SYGVQD (reference sequence). CDR3 sequence (DNA): TGCGCCAGCAGTGGGGGAGGAATCATGCATGAGCAGTTCTTC. Translating gives CASSGGGIMHEQFF.

The sample holds many counts of this clone. The chain employs TRBV5-6 and TRBJ1-2, with TRBD1 as a possible D gene (6 bases). Germline values: CDR1 SGHDT, CDR2 YYEEEE. The CDR3 consists of 15 residues. Trimming stripped 1 base from V and 4 bases from J, with 14 bases between. The CDR3 loop reads CASSLITGSLYGYTF. In nucleotides, the CDR3 is TGTGCCAGCAGCTTGATCACAGGGTCTCTCTATGGCTACACCTTC.

This clone was seen more than once but under ten times. A junction end diverges from the germline sequence, so it may reflect a read error. The chain is built from TRBV5-1 and TRBJ2-2; TRBD1 agrees at 7 bases. The CDR3 is 17 amino acids. Germline CDR1 SGHRS, CDR2 YFSETQ. The CDR3 here is CTSSSVTGSFQAGELFF. DNA of the CDR3: TGCACCAGCAGCTCGGTGACAGGGAGTTTCCAAGCCGGGGAGCTGTTTTTT. Filled out from reference TRBV5-1 and TRBJ2-2, the complete variable domain reads KAGVTQTPRYLIKTRGQQVTLSCSPISGHRSVSWYQQTPGQGLQFLFEYFSETQRNKGNFPGRFSGRQFSNSRSEMNVSTLELGDSALYLCTSSSVTGSFQAGELFFGEGSRLTVL.

The chain links TRBV5-1 to TRBJ1-2; 7 nucleotides align to TRBD1. The germline gives CDR1 SGHRS, CDR2 YFSETQ. Losses at the gene ends were 4 bases for V and 4 bases for J; bases not matched to a gene: 10. This CDR3 region has 15 residues. In DNA, the CDR3 is TGCGCCAGCAGCGAGGGACAGAGCTTGGTCTATGGCTACACCTTC. This sequence encodes CASSEGQSLVYGYTF.

The chain joins TRBV29-1 to TRBJ2-7; 8 bases fit TRBD2. The CDR3 is 15 residues long. Germline CDR1 SQVTM, CDR2 ANQGSEA. V shed 1 base, J shed 2 bases, and the junction held 7 bases outside the gene matches. In DNA form, the CDR3 reads TGCAGCGTTGAAGTGCCTAGCGGGCTTACCTACGAGCAGTACTTC. Protein: CSVEVPSGLTYEQYF.